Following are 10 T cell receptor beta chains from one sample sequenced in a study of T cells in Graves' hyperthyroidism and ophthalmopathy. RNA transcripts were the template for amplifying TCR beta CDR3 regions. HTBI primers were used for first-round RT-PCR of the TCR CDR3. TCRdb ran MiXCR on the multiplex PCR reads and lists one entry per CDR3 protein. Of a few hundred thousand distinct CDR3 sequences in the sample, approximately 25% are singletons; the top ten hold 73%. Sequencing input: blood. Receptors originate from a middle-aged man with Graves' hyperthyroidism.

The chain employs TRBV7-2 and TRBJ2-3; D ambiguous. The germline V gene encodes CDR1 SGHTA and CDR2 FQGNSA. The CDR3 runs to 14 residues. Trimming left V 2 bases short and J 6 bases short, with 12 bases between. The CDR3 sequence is CASSLPFGGDTQYF. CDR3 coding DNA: TGTGCCAGCAGCTTACCGTTCGGTGGTGATACGCAGTATTTT. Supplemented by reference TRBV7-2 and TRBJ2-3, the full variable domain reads GAGVSQSPSNKVTEKGKDVELRCDPISGHTALYWYRQSLGQGLEFLIYFQGNSAPDKSGLPSDRFSAERTGGSVSTLTIQRTQQEDSAVYLCASSLPFGGDTQYFGPGTRLTVL.

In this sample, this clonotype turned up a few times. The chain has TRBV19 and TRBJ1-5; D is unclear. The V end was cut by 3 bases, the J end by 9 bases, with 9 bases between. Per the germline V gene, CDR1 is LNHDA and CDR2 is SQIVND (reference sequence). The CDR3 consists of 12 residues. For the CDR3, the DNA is TGTGCCAGTAGTATTGGGGATGGGCCCCAGCATTTT. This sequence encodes CASSIGDGPQHF.

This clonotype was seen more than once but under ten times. CDR3 sequence reads: CASWGQDGREQYF. The DNA for the CDR3 is TGTGCCAGTTGGGGACAGGACGGGAGGGAGCAGTACTTC. The chain joins TRBV19 to TRBJ2-7; TRBD1 might be the D (8 bases). This CDR3 comprises 13 residues. The germline V gene has CDR1 LNHDA and CDR2 SQIVND (reference sequence). Trimming pared 8 bases from V and 7 bases from J, leaving 18 bases between.

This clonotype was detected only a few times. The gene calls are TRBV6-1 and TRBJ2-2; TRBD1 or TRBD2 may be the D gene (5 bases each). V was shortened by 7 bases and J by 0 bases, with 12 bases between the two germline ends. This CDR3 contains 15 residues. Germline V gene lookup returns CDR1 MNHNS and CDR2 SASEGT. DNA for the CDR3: TGTGCCAGCACCCCCGGGGCCGCGAACACCGGGGAGCTGTTTTTT. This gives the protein CASTPGAANTGELFF.

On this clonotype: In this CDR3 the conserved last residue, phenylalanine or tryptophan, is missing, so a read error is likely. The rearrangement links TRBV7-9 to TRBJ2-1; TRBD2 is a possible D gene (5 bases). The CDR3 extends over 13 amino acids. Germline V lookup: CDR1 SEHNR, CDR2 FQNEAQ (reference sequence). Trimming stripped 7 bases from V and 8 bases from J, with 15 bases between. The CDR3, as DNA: TGTGCCAGCAACCTAGCAAGATCGGATGAGCAGTTCTCC. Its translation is CASNLARSDEQFS.

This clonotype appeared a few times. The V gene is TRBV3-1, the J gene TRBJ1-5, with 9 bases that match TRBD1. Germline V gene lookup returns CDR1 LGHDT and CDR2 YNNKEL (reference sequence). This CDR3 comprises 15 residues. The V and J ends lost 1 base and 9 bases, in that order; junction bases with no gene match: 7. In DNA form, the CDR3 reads TGTGCCAGCAGCCAAGCTACAGGGGGCAATGCGCCCCAGCATTTT. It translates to CASSQATGGNAPQHF.

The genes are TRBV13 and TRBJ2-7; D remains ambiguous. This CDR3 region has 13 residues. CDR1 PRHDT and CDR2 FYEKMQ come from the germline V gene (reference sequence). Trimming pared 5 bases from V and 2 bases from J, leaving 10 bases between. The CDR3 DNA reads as TGTGCCAGCAGCATTTCTAATGCCTACGAGCAGTACTTC. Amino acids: CASSISNAYEQYF.

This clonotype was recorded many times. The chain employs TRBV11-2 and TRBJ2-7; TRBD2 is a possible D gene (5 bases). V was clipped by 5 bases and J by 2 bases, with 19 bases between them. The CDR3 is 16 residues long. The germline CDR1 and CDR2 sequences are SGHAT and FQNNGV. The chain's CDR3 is CASSPPSPGRPYEQYF. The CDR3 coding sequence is TGTGCCAGCAGCCCCCCTAGCCCGGGCCGCCCCTACGAGCAGTACTTC.

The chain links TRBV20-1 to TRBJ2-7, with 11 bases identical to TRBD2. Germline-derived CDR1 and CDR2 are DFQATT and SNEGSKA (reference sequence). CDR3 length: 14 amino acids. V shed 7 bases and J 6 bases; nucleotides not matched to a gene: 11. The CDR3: CSVLPLAGGSEQYF. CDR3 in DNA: TGCAGTGTCCTACCCCTAGCGGGAGGTTCCGAGCAGTACTTC.

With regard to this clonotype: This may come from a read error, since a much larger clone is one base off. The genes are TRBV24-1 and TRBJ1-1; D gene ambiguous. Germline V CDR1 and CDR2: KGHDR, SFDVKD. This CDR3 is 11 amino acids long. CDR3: CATTRGTEALF. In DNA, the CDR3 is TGTGCCACCACCCGCGGCACTGAAGCTCTCTTT.